Following are 10 T cell receptor beta chains from one sample sequenced in a study of PD-1 blockade in classical Hodgkin lymphoma. Method: immunoSEQ multiplex PCR; TCRdb's copy keeps in-frame clones and lacks some. The profile shows roughly 96,000 clones, 80% to 90% of them singletons. Every patient experienced relapse after autologous stem cell transplantation, and brentuximab vedotin exposure varied. The starting material was peripheral blood mononuclear cells (PBMCs), obtained before the second cycle of nivolumab. These receptors were obtained from a human donor with classical Hodgkin lymphoma.

This sequence joins TRBV7-8 and TRBJ2-2; 8 positions match TRBD2. Germline V gives CDR1 SGHVS, CDR2 FQNEAQ. The CDR3 consists of 17 residues. The J segment lost 5 bases and the V segment lost 5 bases, leaving 13 bases of the junction unmatched. CDR3 residues: CASSPWTSWEGTGELFF. The CDR3 region has the DNA TGTGCCAGCAGCCCCTGGACTAGCTGGGAGGGAACCGGGGAGCTGTTTTTT.

The chain employs TRBV14 and TRBJ2-7; D remains unclear. CDR1 is SGHDN and CDR2 is FVKESK in the germline V gene. The CDR3 sequence is 12 residues long. With 2 bases removed from V and 3 bases from J, the gap between germline ends came to 5 bases. CDR3 sequence (DNA): TGTGCCAGCAGCCAATCAGTCTACGAGCAGTACTTC. Translated, it gives CASSQSVYEQYF.

The J gene is TRBJ2-1, the V gene TRBV7-6; 8 positions match TRBD1. This CDR3 spans 15 amino acids. CDR1 SGHVS and CDR2 FNYEAQ come from the germline V gene. With V trimmed by 5 bases and J by 9 bases, 12 bases remained unmatched. CDR3 DNA: TGTGCCAGCAGCCTCCCGACAGGGGTGGCTAGTGAGCAGTTCTTC. Its protein product is CASSLPTGVASEQFF. Drawing the rest from reference TRBV7-6 and TRBJ2-1, the complete variable domain is GAGVSQSPRYKVTKRGQDVALRCDPISGHVSLYWYRQALGQGPEFLTYFNYEAQQDKSGLPNDRFSAERPEGSISTLTIQRTEQRDSAMYRCASSLPTGVASEQFFGPGTRLTVL.

The rearrangement links TRBV2 to TRBJ1-6; no definite D call. Trimming cost V 4 bases and J 2 bases, with 15 bases left between them. The CDR3 is 17 residues long. Germline V gene data show CDR1 as SNHLY and CDR2 as FYNNEI. CDR3 DNA: TGTGCCAGCAGTGGAATGGACCAAAGGGCCTATAATTCACCCCTCCACTTT. Its protein product is CASSGMDQRAYNSPLHF.

The rearrangement links TRBV28 to TRBJ2-7, with D possibly TRBD2 on 6 matching bases. The CDR3 runs to 16 residues. Germline V gives CDR1 MDHEN, CDR2 SYDVKM. V was pared by 3 bases and J by 0 bases, with 15 bases between. CDR3 region: CASSFPGAGSSYEQYF. For the CDR3, the DNA is TGTGCCAGCAGTTTCCCTGGTGCGGGGTCCTCCTACGAGCAGTACTTC.

This rearrangement joins TRBV7-9 to TRBJ2-3; tentative D call: TRBD2 (6 bases). V lost 1 base and J 1 base, leaving 15 bases between the germline ends. CDR1 is SEHNR, CDR2 FQNEAQ, per germline (reference sequence). The CDR3 extends over 17 amino acids. The CDR3 reads CASSLVPAGSGTDTQYF. Written as DNA, the CDR3 is TGTGCCAGCAGCTTAGTACCTGCGGGGAGCGGCACAGATACGCAGTATTTT.

The chain couples TRBV5-6 to TRBJ2-1; 8 bases match TRBD2. Trimming at V came to 2 bases and at J to 5 bases, leaving 3 bases not matched to a gene. Germline CDR1 is SGHDT and CDR2 is YYEEEE. The CDR3 covers 14 residues. Here the CDR3 reads CASSFGTSDNEQFF. The CDR3 bases are TGTGCCAGCAGCTTCGGGACTAGTGACAATGAGCAGTTCTTC.

The V call is TRBV7-2, the J call TRBJ2-1, with TRBD1 identical over 8 bases. Germline V gives CDR1 SGHTA, CDR2 FQGNSA. The ends lost 7 bases at V and 1 base at J; junction bases unmatched: 9. CDR3 size: 16 residues. The CDR3 DNA follows: TGTGCCAGCATCCTACAGGGGGATCTTTCCTACAATGAGCAGTTCTTC. Encoded protein: CASILQGDLSYNEQFF.

V usage is TRBV27 and J usage is TRBJ2-5; TRBD1 is a possible D gene (6 bases). This CDR3 has 14 amino acids. Trimming took 1 base from V and 5 from J, leaving 11 bases between them. Germline-derived CDR1 and CDR2 are MNHEY and SMNVEV (reference sequence). CDR3 DNA sequence: TGTGCCAGCAGTTTATACAGGGTCGGGGAGACCCAGTACTTC. It codes for CASSLYRVGETQYF.

The table lists this clone with a count of one. This chain connects TRBV28 to TRBJ2-7; possible D gene TRBD2, 6 bases. CDR1 and CDR2 from the germline V gene are MDHEN and SYDVKM. V dropped 6 bases and J dropped 4 bases, with 19 bases sitting between them. CDR3 length: 15 amino acids. The CDR3 sequence: CASRHRDSGSYEQYF. The CDR3 region has the DNA TGTGCCAGCAGACACCGGGACTCAGGCTCGTACGAGCAGTACTTC.